The sequence of this TCR beta chain was determined in a study of control samples from healthy donors and cancer patients. V was trimmed by 2 bases and J by 2 bases, leaving 6 bases between them. The CDR3 extends over 13 amino acids. Germline CDR1 is MNHEY and CDR2 is SVGEGT. Assay used: immunoSEQ multiplex PCR; TCRdb lists only in-frame clones, some missing. Among around 130,000 clones listed, over 75% were seen once. This clone has only one observation. This clonotype originated in a man aged 45-65 years in good health. Sequenced material: blood. The rearrangement links TRBV6-2 or TRBV6-3 to TRBJ1-2; D gene ambiguous. CDR3 loop: CASSYDGNYGYTF. CDR3 coding DNA: TGTGCCAGCAGTTACGACGGGAACTATGGCTACACCTTC.